This is a list of T cell receptor beta chains from one sample in a study of cytomegalovirus exposure and HLA in healthy donors. TCRdb keeps only in-frame clones here, not all; method: immunoSEQ multiplex PCR. The sample includes around 99,000 clones, roughly 67% seen only once; the top ten take around 7.7%. Sequencing was performed on PBMCs. Source of these receptors: a man aged 40-49 years in good health and CMV-seronegative. Both conserved end residues are part of each CDR3. Fields, in order: V gene, J gene, CDR3 protein.

v_call: TRBV6-1
j_call: TRBJ1-4
cdr3_aa: CASSEGGRWTNEKLFF

v_call: TRBV25-1
j_call: TRBJ1-2
cdr3_aa: CASSESGYGYTF

v_call: TRBV18
j_call: TRBJ1-4
cdr3_aa: CASSRLPGQYEKLFF

v_call: TRBV2
j_call: TRBJ1-2
cdr3_aa: CASRSGDGYTF

v_call: TRBV19
j_call: TRBJ1-5
cdr3_aa: CASSMAGSNRPQHF

v_call: TRBV5-4
j_call: TRBJ2-1
cdr3_aa: CASSSARNEQFF

v_call: TRBV5-3
j_call: TRBJ1-5
cdr3_aa: CARSLLVGDSPHYQPQHF

v_call: TRBV6-1
j_call: TRBJ1-2
cdr3_aa: CASSLDRGYGYTF

v_call: TRBV6-6
j_call: TRBJ2-7
cdr3_aa: CASSYSHRAYEQYF

v_call: TRBV2
j_call: TRBJ2-7
cdr3_aa: CASSEGLNEQYF

v_call: TRBV27
j_call: TRBJ1-6
cdr3_aa: CASSLTGYSPLHF

v_call: TRBV10-3
j_call: TRBJ2-1
cdr3_aa: CATSGTESEQFF

v_call: TRBV6-1
j_call: TRBJ1-6
cdr3_aa: CASSATGWDSPLHF

v_call: TRBV10-3
j_call: TRBJ1-4
cdr3_aa: CAIRGATNEKLFF